This T cell receptor beta chain is from a study of beta chain features in type 1 diabetes. The junction had 7 bases not matched to a gene; V was cut back by 6 bases and J by 7 bases. Germline V gene lookup returns CDR1 MNHNY and CDR2 SVGAGI (reference sequence). This CDR3 is 15 amino acids long. Notes on the study in general: There was a moderate but significant shortening of TCRB CDR3s in all four CD4+ subsets of Type 1 diabetes patients.

The investigators reverse transcribed all of the isolated RNA, so they sequenced expressed TCRB transcripts. The method was immunoSEQ multiplex PCR; TCRdb's version includes in-frame clones alone and lacks a portion of them. The table records over 100,000 clones, almost 40% of them present only once. This clone was detected only a few times. The antigen is not known. The chain uses TRBV6-6 and TRBJ2-4, with TRBD2 identical over 12 bases. The receptor was isolated from a woman aged 18-30 years in good health. The sample taken for sequencing was stem cell memory CD4+ T cells from blood. CDR3 sequence: CASSYRTSGINIQYF. DNA of the CDR3: TGTGCCAGCAGCTACCGGACTAGCGGGATCAACATTCAGTACTTC.